The source of this T cell receptor beta chain is a study of identical twins. Broader study findings: Fewer insertions were carried by abundant cord blood beta clonotypes, but none was seen in memory repertoires. Out-of-frame sharing of TCR alpha in monozygotic twins was underestimated by models.

The CDR3 has 15 amino acids. V lost 7 bases and J lost 5; bases outside the gene matches: 7. TCRdb re-analysed the 5' RACE reads in MiXCR, keeping a single row per CDR3 protein. The sample has roughly 630,000 distinct CDR3 sequences; about 7% are singletons. This clonotype has only a few counts. Its antigen is unknown. This sample was shared with a second study, whose subject was yellow fever vaccine responses in identical twins. That work contributes: On the reported evidence, twins' vaccine T cell responses seemed partly convergent and partly personalized.

V and J are TRBV12-3 or TRBV12-4 and TRBJ2-2, with TRBD2 matching over 10 bases. Sequenced: PBMCs. This receptor was obtained from a woman younger than 35 in good health. Here the CDR3 reads CASTQLAGPTGELFF. CDR3 sequence (DNA): TGTGCCAGCACCCAACTAGCGGGGCCGACCGGGGAGCTGTTTTTT.